This TCR beta chain came from a study of human T cells and chemical hapten exposure. General study findings and limits: Versus controls, expanded TCRs had significantly more large CDR3 similarity clusters. The presence of alopecia in the donors means their immune response may differ from healthy people's.

V gave up 8 bases and J gave up 2 bases; unmatched junction bases: 15. This CDR3 contains 16 residues. CDR1 is MDHEN and CDR2 is SYDVKM in the germline V gene. As for time point: patch test 3, about 24 weeks after DPC sensitization. The sample's treatment: therapeutic diphenylcyclopropenone sensitization with weekly scalp DPC. This clonotype was found many times. Its target is not known. Original processing notes: Samples held a median of around 92,000 TCRs, range roughly 20,000–750,000. In TCRdb, the RACE reads were re-called with MiXCR into one record per CDR3 protein. The V and J calls, along with clone size, are taken from TCRdb and not from the paper's own processing. Here the sample spans some 64,000 distinct CDR3 sequences, approximately 11% being singletons.

The chain uses TRBV28 and TRBJ2-7, with 7 positions matching TRBD2. The specimen comprised whole blood, sampled in connection with sensitization to the hapten diphenylcyclopropenone (DPC). The sequence came from a woman aged 25-40 years with alopecia areata. Some clones in this sample may be carry-over from other donors' samples. CDR3 in DNA: TGTGCCAGCGGCGGGGGTAGCGCCACGGTGGCCTACGAGCAGTACTTC. Translated, it gives CASGGGSATVAYEQYF. The full variable domain, completed using reference TRBV28 and TRBJ2-7, is DVKVTQSSRYLVKRTGEKVFLECVQDMDHENMFWYRQDPGLGLRLIYFSYDVKMKEKGDIPEGYSVSREKKERFSLILESASTNQTSMYLCASGGGSATVAYEQYFGPGTRLTVT.